This TCR beta chain was captured by sequencing in a study of T-cell reconstitution after alpha-beta-depleted transplantation in children. About this clonotype itself: The target antigen is unknown.

TCRbeta library construction was performed incorporating unique molecular identifiers. Each CDR3 protein is one row after TCRdb ran MiXCR on the PCR reads. The repertoire consists of approximately 980,000 distinct CDR3 sequences, with under 30% occurring once and the leading ten covering over 25%. The germline CDR1 and CDR2 sequences are MNHNS and SASEGT. V shed 8 bases and J 6 bases; nucleotides not matched to a gene: 4. There are 12 residues in the CDR3. Findings of the study overall: One year post-transplant, T-cell counts and diversity were largely derived from T cells produced anew. For some patients, TCRbeta diversity was high at day 60 because of recipient T cells and thymic progenitors that survived. In patients about two months after transplant, alpha-beta T cells reportedly arose from several hundred expanded graft clones.

The material sequenced was PBMCs, mostly from graft donor cells, taken 360 days after TCRalphabeta/CD19-depleted stem cell transplant. The receptor was derived from a boy under two years old who had a stem cell transplant for SCID, so the T cells may come from the graft donor. V and J are TRBV6-1 and TRBJ2-4; TRBD2 matches at 7 bases. Here the CDR3 reads CASRPGGNIQYF. Here the CDR3 DNA reads TGTGCCAGCCGCCCGGGGGGAAACATTCAGTACTTC.